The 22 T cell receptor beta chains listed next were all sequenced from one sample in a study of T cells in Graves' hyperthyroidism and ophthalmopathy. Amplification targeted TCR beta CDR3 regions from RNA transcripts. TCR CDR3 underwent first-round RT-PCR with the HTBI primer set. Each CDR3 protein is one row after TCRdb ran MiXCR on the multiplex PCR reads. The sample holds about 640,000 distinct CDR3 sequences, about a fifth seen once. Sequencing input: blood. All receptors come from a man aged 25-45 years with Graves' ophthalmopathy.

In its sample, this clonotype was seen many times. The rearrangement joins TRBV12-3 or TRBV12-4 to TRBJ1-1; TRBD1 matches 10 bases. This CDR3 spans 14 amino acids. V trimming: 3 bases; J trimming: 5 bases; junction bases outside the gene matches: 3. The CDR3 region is CASSFDRGLTEAFF. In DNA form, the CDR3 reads TGTGCCAGCAGTTTTGACAGGGGGCTTACTGAAGCTTTCTTT.

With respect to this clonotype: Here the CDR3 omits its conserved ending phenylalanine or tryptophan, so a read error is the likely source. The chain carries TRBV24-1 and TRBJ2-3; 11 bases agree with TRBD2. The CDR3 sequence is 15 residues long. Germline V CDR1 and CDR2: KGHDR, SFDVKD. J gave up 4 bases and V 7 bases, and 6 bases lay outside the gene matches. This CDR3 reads CATSFPGLAADTQYL. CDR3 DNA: TGTGCCACCAGCTTCCCGGGACTAGCGGCAGATACGCAGTATCTT.

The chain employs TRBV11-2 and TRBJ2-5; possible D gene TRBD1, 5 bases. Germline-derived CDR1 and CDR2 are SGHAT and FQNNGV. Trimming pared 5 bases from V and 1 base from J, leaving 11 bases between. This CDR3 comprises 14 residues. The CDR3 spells CASSPRQFQETQYF. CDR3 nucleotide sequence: TGTGCCAGCAGCCCGCGACAGTTCCAAGAGACCCAGTACTTC.

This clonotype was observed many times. The CDR3 loop reads CASSDHIWSGRADTQYF. CDR3 DNA sequence: TGTGCCAGCAGCGACCACATCTGGAGCGGGAGGGCAGATACGCAGTATTTT. This sequence joins TRBV7-8 and TRBJ2-3; TRBD2 matches at 10 bases. With 5 bases clipped from V and 4 bases from J, the junction kept 12 bases outside the gene matches. The CDR3 extends over 17 amino acids. Germline CDR1 reads SGHVS; CDR2 reads FQNEAQ.

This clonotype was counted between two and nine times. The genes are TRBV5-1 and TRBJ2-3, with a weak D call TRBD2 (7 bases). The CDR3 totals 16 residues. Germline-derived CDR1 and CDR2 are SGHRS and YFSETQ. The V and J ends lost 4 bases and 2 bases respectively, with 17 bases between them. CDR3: CASSGGLADPTDTQYF. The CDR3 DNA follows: TGCGCCAGCAGCGGGGGGCTAGCGGACCCCACAGATACGCAGTATTTT.

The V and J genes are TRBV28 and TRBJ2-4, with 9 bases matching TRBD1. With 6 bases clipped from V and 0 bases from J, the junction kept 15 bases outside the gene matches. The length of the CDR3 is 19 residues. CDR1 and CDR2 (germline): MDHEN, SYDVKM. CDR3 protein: CASRSTTGGAVLAKNIQYF. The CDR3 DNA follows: TGTGCCAGCAGATCAACAACAGGGGGCGCCGTTCTAGCCAAAAACATTCAGTACTTC.

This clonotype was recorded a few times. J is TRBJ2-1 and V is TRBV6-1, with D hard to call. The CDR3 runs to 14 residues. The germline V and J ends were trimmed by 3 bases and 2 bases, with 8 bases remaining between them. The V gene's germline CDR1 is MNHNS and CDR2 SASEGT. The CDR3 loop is CASSEWEPYNEQFF. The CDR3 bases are TGTGCCAGCAGTGAGTGGGAACCCTACAATGAGCAGTTCTTC.

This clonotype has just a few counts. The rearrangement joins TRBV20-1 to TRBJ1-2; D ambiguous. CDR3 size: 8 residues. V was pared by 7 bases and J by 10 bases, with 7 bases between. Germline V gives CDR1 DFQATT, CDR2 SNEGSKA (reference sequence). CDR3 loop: CSVVDYTF. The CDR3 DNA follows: TGCAGTGTAGTTGACTACACCTTC.

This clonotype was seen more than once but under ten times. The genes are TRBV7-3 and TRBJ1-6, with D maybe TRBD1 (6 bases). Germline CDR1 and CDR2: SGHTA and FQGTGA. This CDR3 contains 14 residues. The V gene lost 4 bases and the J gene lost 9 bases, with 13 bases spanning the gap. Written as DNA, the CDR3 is TGTGCCAGCAGCTCCGGGACAAAAACTTCACCCCTCCACTTT. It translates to CASSSGTKTSPLHF.

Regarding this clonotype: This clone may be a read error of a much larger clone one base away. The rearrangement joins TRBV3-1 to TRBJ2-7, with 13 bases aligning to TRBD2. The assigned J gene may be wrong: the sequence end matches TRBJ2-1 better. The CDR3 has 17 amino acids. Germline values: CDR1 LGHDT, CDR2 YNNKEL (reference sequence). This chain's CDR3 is CASSQPGTSGISYEQFF. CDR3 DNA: TGTGCCAGCAGCCAACCCGGGACTAGCGGGATATCCTACGAGCAGTTCTTC.

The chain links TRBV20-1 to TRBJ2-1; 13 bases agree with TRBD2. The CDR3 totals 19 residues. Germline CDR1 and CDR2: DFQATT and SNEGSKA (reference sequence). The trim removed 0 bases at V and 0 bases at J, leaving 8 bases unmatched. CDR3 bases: TGCAGTGCTAGAGACCCCGGGACTAGCGGGAAGAGCTCCTACAATGAGCAGTTCTTC. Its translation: CSARDPGTSGKSSYNEQFF.

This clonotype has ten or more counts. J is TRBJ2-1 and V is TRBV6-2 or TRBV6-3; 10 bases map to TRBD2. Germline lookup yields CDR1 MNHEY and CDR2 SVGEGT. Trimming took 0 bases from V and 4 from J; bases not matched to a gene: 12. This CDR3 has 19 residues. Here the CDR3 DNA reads TGTGCCAGCAGTTACTCAGGAAAACTAGCGGGGCCTCGATACAATGAGCAGTTCTTC. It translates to CASSYSGKLAGPRYNEQFF.

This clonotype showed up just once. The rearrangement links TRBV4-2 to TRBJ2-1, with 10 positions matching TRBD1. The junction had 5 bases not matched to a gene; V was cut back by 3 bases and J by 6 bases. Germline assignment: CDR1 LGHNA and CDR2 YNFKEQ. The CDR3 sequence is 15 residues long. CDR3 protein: CASSHLDRGSNEQFF. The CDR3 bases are TGTGCCAGCAGCCACCTGGACAGGGGGAGCAATGAGCAGTTCTTC.

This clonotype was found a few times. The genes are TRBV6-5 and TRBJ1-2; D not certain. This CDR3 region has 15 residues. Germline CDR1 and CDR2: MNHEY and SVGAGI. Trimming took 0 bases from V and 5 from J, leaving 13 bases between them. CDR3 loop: CASSYSPTSGYGYTF. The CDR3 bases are TGTGCCAGCAGTTACTCCCCCACCTCGGGGTATGGCTACACCTTC.

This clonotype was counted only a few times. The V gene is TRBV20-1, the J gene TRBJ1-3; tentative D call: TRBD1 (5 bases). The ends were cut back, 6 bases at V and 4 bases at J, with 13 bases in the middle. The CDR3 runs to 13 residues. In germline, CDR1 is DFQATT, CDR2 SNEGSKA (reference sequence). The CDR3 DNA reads TGCAGTGCGGTTGGGGGGTTGGGAAACACCATATATTTT. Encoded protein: CSAVGGLGNTIYF.

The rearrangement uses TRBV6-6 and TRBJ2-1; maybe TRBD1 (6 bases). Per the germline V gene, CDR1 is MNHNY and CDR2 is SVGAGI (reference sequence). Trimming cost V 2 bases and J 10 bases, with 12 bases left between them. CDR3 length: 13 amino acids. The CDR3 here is CASSYLGQQEQFF. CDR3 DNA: TGTGCCAGCAGTTACCTTGGACAGCAAGAGCAGTTCTTC.

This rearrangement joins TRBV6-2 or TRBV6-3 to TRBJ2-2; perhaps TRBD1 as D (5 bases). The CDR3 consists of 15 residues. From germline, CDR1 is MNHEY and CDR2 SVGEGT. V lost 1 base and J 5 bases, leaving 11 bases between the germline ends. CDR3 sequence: CASSYYSKGTGELFF. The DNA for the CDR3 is TGTGCCAGCAGTTACTATTCAAAGGGGACCGGGGAGCTGTTTTTT.

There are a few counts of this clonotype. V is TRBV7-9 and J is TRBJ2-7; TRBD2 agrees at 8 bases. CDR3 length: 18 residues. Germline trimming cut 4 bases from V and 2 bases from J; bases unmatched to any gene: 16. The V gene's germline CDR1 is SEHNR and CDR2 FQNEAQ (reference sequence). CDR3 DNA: TGTGCCAGCAGCTCAAAGCCTAGCGGGTCCTTATGGGCCTACGAGCAGTACTTC. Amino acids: CASSSKPSGSLWAYEQYF.

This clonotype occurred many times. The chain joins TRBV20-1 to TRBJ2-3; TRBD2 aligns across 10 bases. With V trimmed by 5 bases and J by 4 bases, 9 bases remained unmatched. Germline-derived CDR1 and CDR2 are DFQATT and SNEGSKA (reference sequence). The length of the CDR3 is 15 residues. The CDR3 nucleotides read TGCAGTGCTGGGGGAAGCGGGAGGGGAGCAGATACGCAGTATTTT. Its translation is CSAGGSGRGADTQYF.

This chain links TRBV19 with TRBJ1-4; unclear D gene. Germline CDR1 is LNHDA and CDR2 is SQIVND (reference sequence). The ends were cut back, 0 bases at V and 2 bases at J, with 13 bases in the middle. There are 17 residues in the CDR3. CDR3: CASSIDRDGETNEKLFF. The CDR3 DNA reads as TGTGCCAGTAGTATAGATAGGGATGGCGAGACTAATGAAAAACTGTTTTTT.

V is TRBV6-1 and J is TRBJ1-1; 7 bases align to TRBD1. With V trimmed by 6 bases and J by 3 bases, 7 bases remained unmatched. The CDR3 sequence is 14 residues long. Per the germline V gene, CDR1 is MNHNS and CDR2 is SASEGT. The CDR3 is CASRTGVKDTEAFF. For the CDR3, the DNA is TGTGCCAGCAGAACAGGGGTTAAGGACACTGAAGCTTTCTTT.

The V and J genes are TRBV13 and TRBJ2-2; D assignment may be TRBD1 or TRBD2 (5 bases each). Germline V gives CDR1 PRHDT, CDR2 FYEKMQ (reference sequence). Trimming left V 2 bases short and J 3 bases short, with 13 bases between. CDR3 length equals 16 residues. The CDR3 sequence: CASSLMARGDTGELFF. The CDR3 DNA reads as TGTGCCAGCAGCTTAATGGCCCGAGGGGACACCGGGGAGCTGTTTTTT.